Ten or more counts support the clone carrying this T cell receptor beta chain. Its antigen remains unidentified. This beta chain is an unintended read in a library built for alpha chains; its size means little. The library protocol tagged each TCR cDNA with a unique molecular identifier. TCRdb independently ran MiXCR on the 5' RACE reads; one entry per CDR3 protein. The repertoire includes some 5,000 distinct CDR3 sequences, about 7.7% of them detected once, and around 28% sits in the top ten. This specimen comes from a study of spatial heterogeneity in lung cancer. Study observations and caveats: Higher tumor mutation counts went along with higher counts of expanded intratumoral alpha and beta TCRs.

Specified time point: sample taken at primary tumor resection. Germline CDR1 reads SGHAT; CDR2 reads FQNNGV. The CDR3 extends over 14 amino acids. Trimming removed 5 bases from V and 3 bases from J; junction bases left unmatched: 7. The TCR sequence derives from a female donor with early-stage non-small cell lung cancer. The J gene is TRBJ2-7, the V gene TRBV11-2; 7 positions agree with TRBD1. The input for sequencing was lung tumor tissue, taken at surgery. The DNA for the CDR3 is TGTGCCAGCAGCCCACAGGGGATTGACTACGAGCAGTACTTC. It encodes CASSPQGIDYEQYF.